This TCR beta chain was identified in a study of cytomegalovirus exposure and HLA in healthy donors. Study-level results: Several of the most significant clusters were apparently associated with common viral pathogens in a later analysis. Later on, a genetic analysis was performed. It linked a missense variant in DCLRE1C with V- and J-gene trimming of TCR beta. Reportedly, a later analysis found an Asian-associated ancestry cluster had fewer N-insertions than the roughly 700-donor mean. Association with HLA alleles at 0.05 false discovery rate was found for around 17,000 TCR beta sequences in a later analysis.

Between the trimmed V and J ends, which lost 6 bases and 0 bases, there was a span of 19 bases. This CDR3 is 17 amino acids long. Germline lookup yields CDR1 SNHLY and CDR2 FYNNEI. Concerning this clone: The target antigen is unknown.

Amplification used 60 Vbeta primers and 13 Jbeta primers. Profiling relied on immunoSEQ multiplex PCR, and the TCRdb table lists in-frame clones only, not all of them. Of around 110,000 clones in the sample, about 76% were seen once. The sequence was obtained from a man aged 30 to 39 in good health and CMV-seropositive. What was sequenced was PBMCs. The chain is built from TRBV2 and TRBJ2-3, with a tentative D call TRBD2 (6 bases). The CDR3 DNA sequence: TGTGCCAGCAGCGTCTTCCTCGGGGGATTGAGCACAGATACGCAGTATTTT. Its translation is CASSVFLGGLSTDTQYF.